This paragraph reports one T cell receptor (beta chain). The data belong to a study of blood T cell repertoires in COVID-19. For the study at large: Acute-phase and convalescent COVID-19 samples originated in the United States, Italy and Spain.

The junction had 6 bases not matched to a gene; V was cut back by 2 bases and J by 2 bases. Germline assignment: CDR1 SGHRS and CDR2 YFSETQ. The CDR3 consists of 15 residues. As processed by the authors: Counts of nucleated cells, estimated from reference gene primer amplification, were obtained. The data were produced by immunoSEQ multiplex PCR, yet TCRdb's version contains in-frame clones alone and is incomplete. For V, J and clone size, that table is used; D and trimming come from the DNA. The profile shows over 100,000 clones, roughly 81% of them singletons. The V call is TRBV5-1, the J call TRBJ2-7; TRBD1 agrees at 8 bases. Sequences were obtained from peripheral blood. The TCR originated in a man aged 35-49 years with active or convalescent COVID-19. The CDR3 protein is CASSFGPTGAYEQYF. The CDR3 DNA reads as TGCGCCAGCAGCTTTGGACCGACAGGGGCCTACGAGCAGTACTTC.